Below are 25 T cell receptor beta chains sequenced from a single sample in a study of T cell clonality in common variable immunodeficiency. Study-wide results and caveats: Reportedly, TCR beta sequences from common variable immunodeficiency showed fewer deletions and N-nucleotide insertions.

No antigens are known for them. Profiled with immunoSEQ multiplex PCR; TCRdb holds only in-frame clones, not every one. The repertoire consists of about 28,000 clones, none detected only once. The sample consisted of peripheral blood mononuclear cells. The receptors come from a human donor with common variable immunodeficiency.

This clone occurred a few times. The read ends 3 residues before the CDR3 terminus; that terminus is restored from the germline J gene. V and J are TRBV6-2 or TRBV6-3 and TRBJ1-5; weak D call: TRBD1 (5 bases). Looked up from germline, CDR1 is MNHEY and CDR2 is SVGEGT. The CDR3 extends over 14 amino acids. V lost 9 bases and J lost 2, with 14 bases in between. The CDR3 bases that were read are TGTGCCAGTGAAAACCAGGGTGGCAATCAGCCC. As protein: CASENQGGNQP. The entire CDR3 is CASENQGGNQPQHF.

This clone is judged medium-sized (0.01 to 0.1%). The CDR3 extends 3 residues past the end of the read, so its final part is completed from the germline J gene. V and J are TRBV30 and TRBJ2-4; 7 bases map to TRBD1. Germline V gene data show CDR1 as GTSNPN and CDR2 as SVGIG (reference sequence). CDR3 length equals 16 residues. V shed 1 base and J 0 bases; nucleotides not matched to a gene: 6. This chain's CDR3 is CAWSEVDRVAKNIQYF. Incomplete CDR3 DNA: TGTGCCTGGAGTGAGGTTGACAGGGTAGCCAAAAACATT.

Of note for this clone: The read falls 3 residues short of the CDR3 end, and the missing part is taken from the germline J gene. The chain carries TRBV30 and TRBJ2-7; 9 nucleotides agree with TRBD2. V was clipped by 2 bases and J by 2 bases; unmatched bases: 1. Germline V CDR1 and CDR2: GTSNPN, SVGIG (reference sequence). The length of the CDR3 is 13 residues. The sequenced part of the CDR3 DNA is TGTGCCTGGAGTAGCGGGGGGCCCTACGAG. It codes for CAWSSGGPYE. The full-length CDR3 reads as CAWSSGGPYEQYF.

This clone was found many times. Coverage ceases 3 residues before the CDR3 finishes, and the germline J gene fills in the end. The chain carries TRBV5-4 and TRBJ2-3; D gene unclear. Germline lookup yields CDR1 SGHNT and CDR2 YYREEE (reference sequence). V lost 4 bases to trimming and J lost 4 bases, with 10 bases between them. The CDR3 sequence is 13 residues long. CDR3 loop: CASSAPGADTQYF. Incomplete CDR3 DNA: TGTGCCAGCAGCGCTCCGGGTGCAGATACG.

This clone was seen a handful of times. Sequencing ends 3 residues short of the CDR3 end; the germline J gene provides the rest. The V and J genes are TRBV18 and TRBJ1-2; TRBD1 matches 7 bases. CDR3 length: 13 residues. V shed 10 bases and J 0 bases; nucleotides not matched to a gene: 5. Per the germline V gene, CDR1 is KGHSH and CDR2 is LQKENI. The CDR3 DNA, read in part, is TGTGCCACCCGACAGGGAGCTAACTATGGC. It specifies CATRQGANYG. The CDR3 as a whole reads CATRQGANYGYTF.

Only a few counts were recorded for this clone. The read stops 3 residues short of the end of the CDR3; the missing end is completed from the germline J gene. V gene TRBV7-6 combines with J gene TRBJ2-7; a weak D match, TRBD2 (6 bases). Trimming took 3 bases from V and 6 from J, leaving 9 bases between them. The V gene's germline CDR1 is SGHVS and CDR2 FNYEAQ. The CDR3 totals 12 residues. The CDR3 bases that were read are TGTGCCAGCAGCTTGGCGGGGAGCGAG. This codes for CASSLAGSE. The entire CDR3 sequence reads CASSLAGSEQYF.

This clone was seen a handful of times. CDR3 sequence: CSVEVFKPLKGYTF. The CDR3 bases that were read are TGCAGCGTTGAAGTATTTAAGCCCCTGAAAGGC. The gene calls are TRBV29-1 and TRBJ1-2, with D unresolved. The read finishes 3 residues shy of the CDR3 end, and the germline J gene is used to complete it. This CDR3 region has 14 residues. The germline V gene has CDR1 SQVTM and CDR2 ANQGSEA.

This clone was detected only a few times. The read comes to an end 3 residues before the CDR3 does, leaving the germline J gene to fill in the end. This rearrangement joins TRBV18 to TRBJ1-6; 10 nucleotides align to TRBD1. Germline lookup yields CDR1 KGHSH and CDR2 LQKENI. CDR3 size: 16 residues. Trimming cost V 3 bases and J 4 bases; bases outside gene matches: 3. CDR3: CASSPMGQGYNSPLHF. The DNA read from the CDR3 is TGTGCCAGCTCACCCATGGGACAGGGGTATAATTCACCC.

For this clone: The read comes to an end 3 residues before the CDR3 does, leaving the germline J gene to fill in the end. The rearrangement uses TRBV7-2 and TRBJ2-5, with TRBD2 matching over 13 bases. CDR3 length: 15 residues. V was pared by 5 bases and J by 2 bases, with 2 bases of the junction left unmatched. Per germline, CDR1 SGHTA and CDR2 FQGNSA. CDR3 bases read: TGTGCCAGCAGCGCGACTAGCGGGGGGCAAGAGACC. It encodes CASSATSGGQET. The CDR3 in full is CASSATSGGQETQYF.

This clone was found a few times. The sequenced fragment ends 3 residues before the CDR3 boundary, so the rest is inferred from the germline J gene. V gene TRBV2 combines with J gene TRBJ2-5, with D perhaps matching TRBD2 (6 bases). Trimming cost V 4 bases and J 4 bases, with 16 bases left between them. Per germline, CDR1 SNHLY and CDR2 FYNNEI. The CDR3 has 15 residues. The sequenced part of the CDR3 DNA is TGTGCCAGCAGTGTCCGCCCGGGGGTGGTAGAGACC. Residues: CASSVRPGVVET. The full CDR3 reads CASSVRPGVVETQYF.

With regard to this clone: The read terminates 3 residues ahead of where the CDR3 ends, so the germline J gene completes it. The chain is built from TRBV7-2 and TRBJ1-6; D unclear. Germline CDR1 SGHTA, CDR2 FQGNSA. The CDR3 contains 14 residues. Trimming stripped 2 bases from V and 9 bases from J, with 11 bases between. This CDR3 is CASSLKPSSSPLHF. Partial CDR3 DNA: TGTGCCAGCAGCTTAAAACCATCCAGTTCACCC.

This clone was picked up many times. The read terminates 3 residues ahead of where the CDR3 ends, so the germline J gene completes it. This chain joins TRBV5-1 and TRBJ1-4; 7 bases match TRBD1. With V trimmed by 2 bases and J by 7 bases, 5 bases remained unmatched. This CDR3 spans 14 amino acids. CDR1 is SGHRS and CDR2 is YFSETQ in the germline V gene. Incomplete CDR3 DNA: TGCGCCAGCAGCTTCGGGCAGGGGGTTGAAAAA. Protein: CASSFGQGVEK. The entire CDR3 is CASSFGQGVEKLFF.

As to this clone: The CDR3 end is not reached by the read, which stops 3 residues before it; the germline J gene fills it in. V gene TRBV5-6 combines with J gene TRBJ2-7; D is perhaps TRBD1 (6 bases). The CDR3 consists of 14 residues. Germline V CDR1 and CDR2: SGHDT, YYEEEE. V shed 4 bases and J shed 0 bases, with 11 bases lying between them. The DNA read from the CDR3 is TGTGCCAGCAGCCTTACAGGGCTCTCCTACGAG. The encoded protein is CASSLTGLSYE. The entire CDR3 reads CASSLTGLSYEQYF.

This clone was found a few times. Sequencing ends 3 residues short of the CDR3 end; the germline J gene provides the rest. The V call is TRBV30, the J call TRBJ1-2; weak D call: TRBD1 (6 bases). CDR3 length equals 13 residues. Trimming took off 1 base at V and 3 bases at J, with 9 bases between the two ends. The V gene's germline CDR1 is GTSNPN and CDR2 SVGIG (reference sequence). CDR3 residues: CAWSGGGHYGYTF. The covered CDR3 bases are TGTGCCTGGAGTGGGGGGGGCCACTATGGC.

This clone counts as medium-sized. The missing CDR3 end, 3 residues past where the read stops, is filled in from the germline J gene. The rearrangement joins TRBV5-5 to TRBJ2-1; D unclear. V lost 4 bases and J 4 bases, leaving 6 bases between the germline ends. Germline V gives CDR1 SGHKS, CDR2 YYEKEE (reference sequence). The CDR3 contains 12 residues. The CDR3 here is CASSLQYNEQFF. The DNA read from the CDR3 is TGTGCCAGCAGCCTACAGTACAATGAG.

This clone was picked up many times. CDR3 bases read: TGCAGTGCTAGAGATCAGGGGGAGGGC. Protein sequence: CSARDQGEG. The entire CDR3 protein reads CSARDQGEGYTF. The chain employs TRBV20-1 and TRBJ1-2, with 7 bases identical to TRBD1. The read ends 3 residues before the CDR3 terminus; that terminus is restored from the germline J gene. The CDR3 sequence is 12 residues long. Germline CDR1 and CDR2: DFQATT and SNEGSKA (reference sequence).

Only a few counts were recorded for this clone. CDR3 DNA, as far as it was read: TGTGCCTGGATCCTCGGGGGGGCGGGAGGC. As protein: CAWILGGAGG. The complete CDR3 reads CAWILGGAGGYTF. V and J are TRBV30 and TRBJ1-2; D might be TRBD1 (6 bases). The read ends 3 residues early relative to the CDR3; the germline J gene fills the gap. This CDR3 contains 13 residues. Germline V gene data show CDR1 as GTSNPN and CDR2 as SVGIG (reference sequence).

On this clone itself: Read data end 3 residues before the CDR3 end; the end is taken from the germline J gene. The J gene is TRBJ2-5, the V gene TRBV6-2 or TRBV6-3, with unresolved D. The CDR3 loop spans 12 amino acids. Germline V gene lookup returns CDR1 MNHEY and CDR2 SVGEGT. Trimming left V 8 bases short and J 4 bases short, with 11 bases between. CDR3 bases read: TGTGCCAGCGGCAGATTCGTAGAGACC. It codes for CASGRFVET. The entire CDR3 is CASGRFVETQYF.

The CDR3 reads CASSSMEGDTQYF. CDR3 DNA (partial): TGTGCCAGCAGCTCCATGGAGGGAGATACG. This sequence joins TRBV7-9 and TRBJ2-3; perhaps TRBD2 as D (6 bases). The read falls 3 residues short of the CDR3 end, and the missing part is taken from the germline J gene. With 4 bases removed from V and 5 bases from J, the gap between germline ends came to 10 bases. The CDR3 contains 13 residues. The germline CDR1 and CDR2 sequences are SEHNR and FQNEAQ (reference sequence).

Details on this clone: The read terminates 3 residues before the CDR3 end, so the remaining end is supplied by the germline J gene. This sequence joins TRBV18 and TRBJ2-3, with 15 bases that match TRBD2. Germline-derived CDR1 and CDR2 are KGHSH and LQKENI. The CDR3 sequence is 16 residues long. V trimming: 6 bases; J trimming: 4 bases; junction bases outside the gene matches: 5. CDR3 bases read: TGTGCCAGCTCCCCTGGACTAGCGGGGGGGCCAGATACG. This translates into CASSPGLAGGPDT. The full CDR3 reads CASSPGLAGGPDTQYF.

This clone has at least ten counts. The read comes to an end 3 residues before the CDR3 does, leaving the germline J gene to fill in the end. The chain links TRBV20-1 to TRBJ2-4, with a tentative D call TRBD2 (7 bases). The length of the CDR3 is 11 residues. Germline CDR1 is DFQATT and CDR2 is SNEGSKA (reference sequence). The part of the CDR3 DNA that was read is TGCAGTGCCGCCAGGGGAGGGATT. As protein: CSAARGGI. The whole CDR3 is CSAARGGIQYF.

This clone was counted only a few times. The read is 3 residues too short to cover the CDR3 end, so that end is filled in from the germline J gene. The chain employs TRBV19 and TRBJ2-7; D perhaps matches TRBD1 (5 bases). The CDR3 totals 13 residues. The germline gives CDR1 LNHDA, CDR2 SQIVND (reference sequence). Trimming left V 3 bases short and J 6 bases short, with 12 bases between. The sequenced CDR3 bases are TGTGCCAGTAGTATTACCCAGGACACCGAG. Translation gives CASSITQDTE. Given in full, the CDR3 is CASSITQDTEQYF. The entire variable domain, with the rest obtained from reference TRBV19 and TRBJ2-7, is as follows: DGGITQSPKYLFRKEGQNVTLSCEQNLNHDAMYWYRQDPGQGLRLIYYSQIVNDFQKGDIAEGYSVSREKKESFPLTVTSAQKNPTAFYLCASSITQDTEQYFGPGTRLTVT.

This clone was picked up many times. The CDR3 extends 3 residues past the end of the read, so its final part is completed from the germline J gene. This chain links TRBV7-3 with TRBJ1-2; 7 bases align to TRBD1. The CDR3 length is 13 residues. V dropped 5 bases and J dropped 4; count of bases not matched to a gene: 4. Per germline, CDR1 SGHTA and CDR2 FQGTGA. Incomplete CDR3 DNA: TGTGCCAGCAGCCCCGCAGGGGGCTATGGC. As protein: CASSPAGGYG. The CDR3 in full is CASSPAGGYGYTF.

This clone has a count of ten or more. CDR3 loop: CSVVLAGGYSNQPQHF. The sequenced part of the CDR3 DNA is TGCAGCGTTGTTCTGGCAGGGGGTTATAGCAATCAGCCC. The chain employs TRBV29-1 and TRBJ1-5; 7 nucleotides line up with TRBD1. The read falls 3 residues short of the CDR3 end, and the missing part is taken from the germline J gene. J gave up 0 bases and V 4 bases, and 9 bases lay outside the gene matches. The CDR3 has 16 residues. CDR1 is SQVTM and CDR2 is ANQGSEA in the germline V gene.

This clone showed up just a few times. The read gets to within 3 residues of the CDR3 end, and the germline J gene fills in the rest. The V call is TRBV7-2, the J call TRBJ1-1; 7 bases align to TRBD1. With 3 bases clipped from V and 7 bases from J, the junction kept 5 bases outside the gene matches. Germline V gene data show CDR1 as SGHTA and CDR2 as FQGNSA. The CDR3 has 13 residues. CDR3 bases read: TGTGCCAGCAGCTTGTTGAGGGACAGTGAA. Its protein is CASSLLRDSE. The entire CDR3 protein reads CASSLLRDSEAFF.